This T cell receptor beta chain is drawn from a study of breast tumors, draining lymph nodes, adjacent tissues. Study-wide results and limits: Compared with basal-like, luminal-like tumors shared significantly more repertoire with nontumor tissue. That most tumor T cells come from lymph nodes remained unproven. Data fit most tumor T cells coming from lymph node, expanding in tumor.

MiXCR, run by TCRdb on the multiplex PCR reads, gives a single entry per CDR3 protein. The sample gives about 230,000 distinct CDR3 sequences, 32% of which show up once; roughly 1.5% is in the top ten. V trimming: 3 bases; J trimming: 2 bases; junction bases outside the gene matches: 20. CDR1 KGHDR and CDR2 SFDVKD come from the germline V gene. CDR3 length: 21 amino acids. Remarks on this clonotype: Its matching antigen is unknown.

Breast cancer patients provided tissue from their axillary draining lymph nodes. The sequencing sample was made of axillary lymph node tissue. The chain recombines TRBV24-1 with TRBJ1-1, with 10 bases matching TRBD1. This sequence originates from a female donor with breast cancer. Some clones in this sample may be carry-over from other donors' samples. CDR3 region: CATSDVFRDRGPLRANTEAFF. The CDR3 DNA reads TGTGCCACCAGTGATGTCTTTCGGGACAGGGGCCCTTTACGAGCTAACACTGAAGCTTTCTTT.